This T cell receptor (beta chain) was recovered during a study of OX40 agonist ivuxolimab in advanced cancers. This CDR3 has 15 amino acids. V was cut by 1 base and J by 0 bases, with 4 bases left in between. Germline-derived CDR1 and CDR2 are LGHNA and YSLEER. Profiled with immunoSEQ multiplex PCR; TCRdb holds only in-frame clones, not every one. The table records more than 80,000 clones, 85% to 95% of them present only once. The TCR was taken from an adult with an advanced solid tumor such as melanoma, head and neck, liver or kidney cancer. V and J are TRBV4-3 and TRBJ2-6; no firm D call. The sample in question was CD4+ or CD8+ T cells sorted from blood, obtained in a trial of the OX40 agonist ivuxolimab. CDR3: CASSQGPSGANVLTF. The CDR3 nucleotides are TGCGCCAGCAGCCAAGGCCCCTCTGGGGCCAACGTCCTGACTTTC.